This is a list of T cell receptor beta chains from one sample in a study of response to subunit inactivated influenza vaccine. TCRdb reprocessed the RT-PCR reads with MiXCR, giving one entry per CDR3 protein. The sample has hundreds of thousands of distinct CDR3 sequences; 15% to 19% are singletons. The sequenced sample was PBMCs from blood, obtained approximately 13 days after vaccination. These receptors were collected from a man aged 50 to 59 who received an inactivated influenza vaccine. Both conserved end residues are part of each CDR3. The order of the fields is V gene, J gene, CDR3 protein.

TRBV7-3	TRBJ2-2	CASSLPAGGSTGELFF
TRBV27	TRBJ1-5	CASSSSGGANQPQHF
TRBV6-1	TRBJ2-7	CASSEFGSGFYEQYF
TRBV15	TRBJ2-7	CATSRGRSGRALYEQYF
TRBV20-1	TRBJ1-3	CSARGAGRSGNTIYF
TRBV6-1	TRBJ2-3	CASSVGQGRDTQYF
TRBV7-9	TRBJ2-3	CASSSDRAADTQYF
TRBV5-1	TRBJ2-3	CASSPGDADTQYF
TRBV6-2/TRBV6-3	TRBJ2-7	CASSTWTSGGARSYEQYF
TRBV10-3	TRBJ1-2	CAISESWRETGYTF
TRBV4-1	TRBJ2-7	CASSHGLGTLYEQYF
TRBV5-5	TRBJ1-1	CASSLLYRDDTEAFF
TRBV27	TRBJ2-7	CASSAIAERGDEQYF
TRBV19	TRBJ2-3	CATKRQFSTDTQYF
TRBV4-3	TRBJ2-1	CASSQARTSGGQQFF
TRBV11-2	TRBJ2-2	CASSFYLGGTGELFF
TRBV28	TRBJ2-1	CASNSGAYNEQFF
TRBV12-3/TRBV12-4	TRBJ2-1	CASSLRDSGIYNEQFF
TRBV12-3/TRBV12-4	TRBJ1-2	CASSLGRNYGYTF
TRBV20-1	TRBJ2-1	CSVLGTYSYNEQFF
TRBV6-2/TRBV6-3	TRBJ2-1	CASSGNLGNRGNYNEQFF
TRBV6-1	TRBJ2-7	CASSGLSPHEQYF
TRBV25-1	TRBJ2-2	CASSEFGLAGSSNTGELFF
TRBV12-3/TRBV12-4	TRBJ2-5	CASSLAGDSQETQYF
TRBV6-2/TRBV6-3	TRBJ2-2	CASSYTWEIDGELFF
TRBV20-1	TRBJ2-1	CSARWSNEQFF
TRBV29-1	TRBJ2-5	CSVVTGYQETQYF
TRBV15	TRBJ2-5	CATSRDRGLASQETQYF
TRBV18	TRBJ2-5	CASSQGAGETQYF
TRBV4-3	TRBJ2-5	CASSQDTNQETQYF
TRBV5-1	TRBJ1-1	CASSLEYGNTEAFF
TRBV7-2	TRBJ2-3	CASSLAWGTDTQYF
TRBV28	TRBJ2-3	CASSSITGTGRDTQYF
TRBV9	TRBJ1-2	CASSAAGITWTGVYGYTF
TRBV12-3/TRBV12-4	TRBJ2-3	CASSGVGTSGGPPSTDTQYF
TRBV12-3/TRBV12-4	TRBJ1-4	CASSLNQGGEKLFF
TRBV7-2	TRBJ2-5	CASSYRTSGGRETQYF
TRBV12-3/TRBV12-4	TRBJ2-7	CASSLGTVQYF
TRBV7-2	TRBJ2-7	CASSKTLAGGSYEQYF
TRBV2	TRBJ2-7	CASSVLAGTGGGYEQYF
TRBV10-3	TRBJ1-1	CAISRQGYTEAFF
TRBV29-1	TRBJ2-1	CSVGRVINNEQFF
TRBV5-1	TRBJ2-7	CASSLIAEGYEQYF
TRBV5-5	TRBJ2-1	CASSFDTSWSEQFF
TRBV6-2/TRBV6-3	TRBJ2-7	CATRGRISYEQYF
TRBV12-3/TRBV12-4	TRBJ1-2	CASSPREVGGYTF
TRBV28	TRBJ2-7	CASTTSGRFSYEQYF
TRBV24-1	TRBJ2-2	CATSDLNRADGELFF
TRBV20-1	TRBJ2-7	CSCGQGVPWEQYF
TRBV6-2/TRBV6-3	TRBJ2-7	CASSYLLFYGLAGVYEQYF
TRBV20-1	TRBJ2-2	CSARDRGTLGGELFF